This TCR beta chain was found in a study of cytomegalovirus exposure and HLA in healthy donors. Whole-study findings and limits: Other equally common chains were less clonally expanded than HLA-associated TCR beta chains, a later analysis showed. Only CMV serostatus was available as immune exposure information.

Primers included in the PCR were 60 Vbeta and 13 Jbeta primers. Here immunoSEQ multiplex PCR was the method, and the copy in TCRdb shows in-frame clones only, minus some. This table has 100,000 to 150,000 clones, roughly 66% appearing once. On this clone: Its antigen is not identified.

Germline V gene lookup returns CDR1 MNHNS and CDR2 SASEGT. V was pared by 2 bases and J by 7 bases, with 8 bases of the junction left unmatched. This CDR3 region has 15 residues. The chain employs TRBV6-1 and TRBJ1-2; 9 positions match TRBD1. Sequences were obtained from PBMCs. This TCR derives from a man aged 55 to 69 in good health and CMV-seropositive. CDR3 residues: CASSESTGGYGGYTF. As DNA, the CDR3 is TGTGCCAGCAGTGAAAGTACAGGGGGCTACGGTGGCTACACCTTC.